The sequence of this T cell receptor beta chain was determined in a study of identical twins. Study-level findings and limits: The abundant beta clonotypes from cord blood had fewer insertions, and memory repertoires had none of this. Models came in too low on out-of-frame TCR alpha sharing in monozygotic twins. Twin pairs' shared out-of-frame alpha sequences were enriched in low generation probability.

The length of the CDR3 is 17 residues. Trimming left V 0 bases short and J 2 bases short, with 16 bases between. Per germline, CDR1 LGHDT and CDR2 YNNKEL (reference sequence). Template switching, a step in the protocol, added a universal primer site, and cDNA carried unique molecular identifiers. One entry per CDR3 protein, called by TCRdb with MiXCR from the 5' RACE reads. Among roughly 1,500,000 distinct CDR3 sequences listed, 25% to 35% were seen once. With regard to this clonotype: The antigen is unknown.

The TCR originated in a newborn girl in good health. Specimen: cord blood. V is TRBV3-1 and J is TRBJ2-5, with unresolved D. Here the CDR3 DNA reads TGTGCCAGCAGCCAAGAGTGGCTCCGGCGCTCTCAAGAGACCCAGTACTTC. Its protein product is CASSQEWLRRSQETQYF.